A single sample is the source of the 32 T cell receptor beta chains below, sequenced in a study of T cell repertoires in cytomegalovirus infection. Their antigens remain unidentified. TCRdb re-analysed the reads in MiXCR, keeping a single row per CDR3 protein. The sample includes about 920,000 distinct CDR3 sequences, around 31% of them seen just once. This material consisted of cultured CD8+ T cells from PBMCs, taken from culture after CMV antigen stimulation. The receptors stem from a human donor in good health (CMV status not recorded). Some clones in this sample may be carry-over from other donors' samples.

This clonotype was counted between two and nine times. V is TRBV5-1 and J is TRBJ2-3, with 9 bases lining up with TRBD1. The CDR3 has 15 residues. Looked up from germline, CDR1 is SGHRS and CDR2 is YFSETQ. Trimming cost V 4 bases and J 6 bases; bases outside gene matches: 9. The CDR3 region has the DNA TGCGCCAGCAGCGACGGGACAGGGTTTGGTGATACGCAGTATTTT. Amino acids: CASSDGTGFGDTQYF.

This clonotype was found a few times. The V call is TRBV12-3 or TRBV12-4, the J call TRBJ2-7; 7 bases agree with TRBD2. CDR3 size: 17 residues. After removal of 3 bases from V and 3 bases from J, the junction contained 14 bases not matched to a gene. In nucleotides, the CDR3 is TGTGCCAGCAGTTTTTGGGGAGGGGAAAAATGGGACTACGAGCAGTACTTC. Amino acid sequence: CASSFWGGEKWDYEQYF.

This clonotype has more than one count but fewer than ten. The chain combines TRBV6-2 or TRBV6-3 with TRBJ2-7, with D perhaps matching TRBD1 (6 bases). V was cut by 0 bases and J by 4 bases, with 16 bases left in between. The CDR3 covers 16 residues. Per the germline V gene, CDR1 is MNHEY and CDR2 is SVGEGT. The CDR3 loop reads CASSYSTRQGYYEQYV. In nucleotides, the CDR3 is TGTGCCAGCAGTTACTCGACGAGGCAGGGGTATTACGAGCAGTACGTC.

V gene TRBV12-5 combines with J gene TRBJ1-2; TRBD1 aligns across 7 bases. Germline CDR1 LGHNT, CDR2 FRNRAP. The CDR3 has 13 amino acids. Trimming cost V 5 bases and J 4 bases; bases outside gene matches: 4. This CDR3 is CASGMGQTYGYTF. Written as DNA, the CDR3 is TGTGCTAGTGGTATGGGACAGACCTATGGCTACACCTTC.

This clonotype was detected ten times or more. The V gene is TRBV7-6, the J gene TRBJ2-2; the D gene is possibly TRBD1 (5 bases). The CDR3 extends over 15 amino acids. V was trimmed by 1 base and J by 7 bases, leaving 13 bases between them. Germline values: CDR1 SGHVS, CDR2 FNYEAQ. The CDR3 region is CASSLGTNPDGELFF. In DNA, the CDR3 is TGTGCCAGCAGCTTAGGGACAAATCCTGACGGGGAGCTGTTTTTT.

This chain links TRBV27 with TRBJ1-1; D not certain. The V end lost 5 bases, the J end lost 1 base, and 11 bases lay between the germline ends. The CDR3 extends over 14 amino acids. Germline CDR1 reads MNHEY; CDR2 reads SMNVEV (reference sequence). CDR3 protein: CASSPLAANTEAFF. The CDR3, as DNA: TGTGCCAGCAGTCCCCTTGCGGCGAACACTGAAGCTTTCTTT.

The J gene is TRBJ2-2, the V gene TRBV6-1; D not certain. This CDR3 region has 16 residues. The V end was cut by 2 bases, the J end by 1 base, with 11 bases between. The germline gives CDR1 MNHNS, CDR2 SASEGT. This chain's CDR3 is CASSERKERNTGELFF. The DNA of the CDR3 is TGTGCCAGCAGTGAAAGGAAGGAGAGGAACACCGGGGAGCTGTTTTTT.

This sequence joins TRBV7-3 and TRBJ2-5, with D maybe TRBD2 (5 bases). This CDR3 is 14 amino acids long. V was trimmed by 2 bases and J by 5 bases, leaving 12 bases between them. Germline assignment: CDR1 SGHTA and CDR2 FQGTGA. The CDR3 reads CASSLEGSRETQYF. CDR3 nucleotide sequence: TGTGCCAGCAGCTTAGAGGGTTCCCGGGAGACCCAGTACTTC.

Only a few counts were recorded for this clonotype. V gene TRBV2 combines with J gene TRBJ1-2; D is unresolved. The CDR3 is 15 residues long. Trimming removed 1 base from V and 0 bases from J, with 9 bases in between. From germline, CDR1 is SNHLY and CDR2 FYNNEI. CDR3 DNA: TGTGCCAGCAGTGAAGTAGGGTCCCCTAACTATGGCTACACCTTC. It is translated as CASSEVGSPNYGYTF.

At least ten counts were recorded for this clonotype. The V call is TRBV7-2, the J call TRBJ2-7; no firm D call. V was cut by 0 bases and J by 6 bases, with 9 bases left in between. Germline CDR1 reads SGHTA; CDR2 reads FQGNSA. The CDR3 runs 13 residues. The CDR3 DNA follows: TGTGCCAGCAGCTTAGCGCCTCCTCGCGAGCAGTACGTC. Translated: CASSLAPPREQYV.

In this sample, this clonotype turned up once. The rearrangement uses TRBV5-4 and TRBJ2-1, with D uncertain. The CDR3 runs to 13 residues. Trimming cost V 0 bases and J 5 bases, with 6 bases left between them. Germline assignment: CDR1 SGHNT and CDR2 YYREEE (reference sequence). CDR3: CASSLEYHNEQFF. The CDR3 nucleotides are TGTGCCAGCAGCTTGGAGTATCACAATGAGCAGTTCTTC.

The J gene is TRBJ1-6, the V gene TRBV20-1; 7 nucleotides match TRBD1. V shed 0 bases and J 7 bases; nucleotides not matched to a gene: 9. CDR3 size: 16 residues. Germline lookup yields CDR1 DFQATT and CDR2 SNEGSKA (reference sequence). In nucleotides, the CDR3 is TGCAGTGCTAGAGAAGAAACCGGGACAGTAAATTCACCCCTCCACTTT. It encodes CSAREETGTVNSPLHF.

The chain uses TRBV12-3 or TRBV12-4 and TRBJ2-1; D is possibly TRBD2 (6 bases). This CDR3 has 13 amino acids. With 4 bases removed from V and 7 bases from J, the gap between germline ends came to 11 bases. The CDR3 DNA follows: TGTGCCAGCAGTTCGGACGGAGGGAATGAGCAGTTCTTC. This sequence encodes CASSSDGGNEQFF.

This clonotype was detected only a few times. The chain is built from TRBV12-3 or TRBV12-4 and TRBJ2-3; TRBD1 matches at 7 bases. V shed 6 bases and J 10 bases; nucleotides not matched to a gene: 4. The CDR3 runs 11 residues. The CDR3 spells CASSGTEPQYF. CDR3 sequence (DNA): TGTGCCAGCAGCGGGACAGAGCCGCAGTATTTT.

As to this clonotype: A much bigger clone sits one base away, suggesting this may be a read error. Without the conserved terminal phenylalanine or tryptophan, this CDR3 likely stems from a read error. The rearrangement uses TRBV6-5 and TRBJ1-1, with 8 bases matching TRBD1. Trimming cost V 2 bases and J 5 bases; bases outside gene matches: 4. The CDR3 has 14 amino acids. Looked up from germline, CDR1 is MNHEY and CDR2 is SVGAGI. CDR3 bases: TGTGCCAGCAGTTACACCAACAGGGGGACTGAAGCTTTCTCT. Amino acid sequence: CASSYTNRGTEAFS.

This clonotype occurred a few times. The CDR3 DNA is TGTGCCAGCAACCTGGCCAGGGTTTCGTCCTATAATTCACCCCTCCACTTT. It yields the protein CASNLARVSSYNSPLHF. The chain has TRBV6-6 and TRBJ1-6, with a possible D match to TRBD1 (5 bases). Trimming removed 7 bases at V and 1 base at J, with 17 bases between. Germline loops: CDR1 MNHNY, CDR2 SVGAGI (reference sequence). This CDR3 has 17 amino acids.

This clonotype was counted ten times or more. This rearrangement joins TRBV10-3 to TRBJ2-5; the match to TRBD2 covers 8 bases. J gave up 4 bases and V 4 bases, and 2 bases lay outside the gene matches. The germline gives CDR1 ENHRY, CDR2 SYGVKD. The CDR3 consists of 13 residues. The CDR3 DNA sequence: TGTGCCATCAGTGGGGGACTAGGAGAGACCCAGTACTTC. Translated, it gives CAISGGLGETQYF.

This clonotype was counted between two and nine times. The rearrangement links TRBV20-1 to TRBJ1-1; D call uncertain. Germline CDR1 and CDR2: DFQATT and SNEGSKA (reference sequence). V was trimmed by 3 bases and J by 7 bases, leaving 15 bases between them. The CDR3 spans 13 residues. The CDR3 DNA reads as TGCAGTGCTAGTTCCGGGTGGAAGGGTGAAGCTTTCTTT. It codes for CSASSGWKGEAFF.

In its sample, this clonotype was seen a few times. V gene TRBV6-2 or TRBV6-3 combines with J gene TRBJ1-4; the D is unclear. CDR3 size: 16 residues. Deletions cut 8 bases from V and 5 bases from J, with 21 bases between. Germline V gives CDR1 MNHEY, CDR2 SVGEGT. CDR3 sequence reads: CASAILATELNEKLFF. Here the CDR3 DNA reads TGTGCCAGCGCGATCCTTGCGACGGAATTGAATGAAAAACTGTTTTTT.

In this sample, this clonotype turned up a few times. The V gene is TRBV19, the J gene TRBJ2-1, with 7 bases fitting TRBD1. The CDR3 consists of 15 residues. The V segment lost 6 bases and the J segment 2 bases; nucleotides outside the gene matches: 7. Germline assignment: CDR1 LNHDA and CDR2 SQIVND (reference sequence). The CDR3 DNA sequence: TGTGCCAGTAGCCCCACAGGGGTCACCTACAATGAGCAGTTCTTC. Translated, it gives CASSPTGVTYNEQFF.

V gene TRBV10-3 combines with J gene TRBJ2-7; 7 bases fit TRBD2. V shed 4 bases, J shed 0 bases, and the junction held 3 bases outside the gene matches. The germline V gene encodes CDR1 ENHRY and CDR2 SYGVKD. The CDR3 runs 14 residues. The CDR3 loop reads CAISGEGSSYEQYV. CDR3 DNA sequence: TGTGCCATCAGTGGGGAGGGTAGCTCCTACGAGCAGTACGTC.

The V and J genes are TRBV12-3 or TRBV12-4 and TRBJ2-7; TRBD2 is a possible D gene (7 bases). The CDR3 covers 14 residues. Trimming took off 10 bases at V and 4 bases at J, with 20 bases between the two ends. In nucleotides, the CDR3 is TGTGCCATCATCCGGGGGGCGGTTGGATACGAGCAGTACGTC. It is translated as CAIIRGAVGYEQYV.

The gene calls are TRBV6-5 and TRBJ1-2; D gene ambiguous. Germline V CDR1 and CDR2: MNHEY, SVGAGI. The CDR3 sequence is 13 residues long. The V and J ends lost 2 bases and 4 bases respectively, with 8 bases between them. For the CDR3, the DNA is TGTGCCAGCAGTTACGGGGAACTCTATGGCTACACCTTC. This sequence encodes CASSYGELYGYTF.

This clonotype was detected a few times. V is TRBV7-9 and J is TRBJ2-2, with D tentatively TRBD1 (5 bases). V lost 1 base to trimming and J lost 1 base, with 13 bases between them. The CDR3 loop spans 17 amino acids. The germline gives CDR1 SEHNR, CDR2 FQNEAQ (reference sequence). In DNA, the CDR3 is TGTGCCAGCAGCTTAGAGTGGCAGGGCCAGAACACCGGGGAGCTGTTTTTT. Translation gives CASSLEWQGQNTGELFF.

This clonotype was recorded only once. This sequence joins TRBV27 and TRBJ2-3; perhaps TRBD2 as D (6 bases). Trimming removed 7 bases from V and 1 base from J, with 9 bases in between. The CDR3 has 13 amino acids. Germline assignment: CDR1 MNHEY and CDR2 SMNVEV (reference sequence). CDR3 nucleotide sequence: TGTGCCAGCACGGGACTTGGCACAGATACGCAGTATTTT. This translates into CASTGLGTDTQYF.

V is TRBV7-6 and J is TRBJ2-7; TRBD1 agrees at 7 bases. Germline CDR1 SGHVS, CDR2 FNYEAQ. The CDR3 totals 14 residues. With 3 bases clipped from V and 3 bases from J, the junction kept 5 bases outside the gene matches. As DNA, the CDR3 is TGTGCCAGCAGCTTCCCCGGGACAGACTACGAGCAGTACTTC. This sequence encodes CASSFPGTDYEQYF.

There are a few counts of this clonotype. The chain uses TRBV11-3 and TRBJ1-2, with D possibly matching TRBD1 (5 bases). Per the germline V gene, CDR1 is SGHNT and CDR2 is YENEEA. This CDR3 has 15 amino acids. The ends were cut back, 4 bases at V and 8 bases at J, with 20 bases in the middle. CDR3 in DNA: TGTGCCAGCAGCTCCGAAAAAGAGGGGAGTCGGGGCTACACCTTC. Its protein is CASSSEKEGSRGYTF. Together with reference TRBV11-3 and TRBJ1-2, the CDR3 gives the full variable domain: EAGVVQSPRYKIIEKKQPVAFWCNPISGHNTLYWYLQNLGQGPELLIRYENEEAVDDSQLPKDRFSAERLKGVDSTLKIQPAELGDSAVYLCASSSEKEGSRGYTFGSGTRLTVV.

Note on this clonotype: One end of the junction is discordant with germline, which a read error may explain. The chain combines TRBV7-9 with TRBJ1-2; D remains unclear. Germline values: CDR1 SEHNR, CDR2 FQNEAQ (reference sequence). This CDR3 has 14 amino acids. CDR3 nucleotide sequence: TGTGCCAGCAGCGTAGCGCGGCTCTACTATGGCTACACCTTC. It encodes CASSVARLYYGYTF.

This rearrangement joins TRBV4-2 to TRBJ1-1; D not resolved. CDR3 size: 16 residues. The V gene's germline CDR1 is LGHNA and CDR2 YNFKEQ. V was pared by 0 bases and J by 2 bases, with 13 bases between. The CDR3 DNA reads as TGTGCCAGCAGCCAAGATTTGGGAGGCAGTAACACTGAAGCTTTCTTT. Its protein product is CASSQDLGGSNTEAFF.

Turning to this clonotype: Its ends do not fully match the called genes, so a read error is possible. The chain combines TRBV27 with TRBJ1-5; D not certain. The CDR3 contains 15 residues. Germline loops: CDR1 MNHEY, CDR2 SMNVEV (reference sequence). Here the CDR3 reads CTSSLMTDSNQPQHF. The DNA of the CDR3 is TGTACCAGCAGTTTAATGACGGATAGCAATCAGCCCCAGCATTTT.

The table lists this clonotype with many counts. The V gene is TRBV7-2, the J gene TRBJ2-5, with TRBD1 identical over 8 bases. V gave up 6 bases and J gave up 5 bases; unmatched junction bases: 14. CDR1 SGHTA and CDR2 FQGNSA come from the germline V gene. CDR3 length: 16 amino acids. CDR3 DNA: TGTGCCAGCAGAGCTCGGCTGCAGGGGGCGCGGGAGACCCAGTACTTC. Its translation: CASRARLQGARETQYF.

V gene TRBV19 combines with J gene TRBJ1-2, with 8 bases aligning to TRBD1. The J segment lost 4 bases and the V segment lost 5 bases, leaving 9 bases of the junction unmatched. This CDR3 has 15 residues. Germline V gives CDR1 LNHDA, CDR2 SQIVND (reference sequence). The CDR3, as DNA: TGTGCCAGTAGTGTCACGAGGGACAGGTCCTATGGCTACACCTTC. Its protein product is CASSVTRDRSYGYTF.